One sample yielded the 2 T cell receptor beta chains listed below, sequenced in a study of T cells in Graves' hyperthyroidism and ophthalmopathy. Amplified TCR beta CDR3 regions derived from RNA transcripts. The HTBI set primed first-round TCR CDR3 RT-PCR. TCRdb re-called the multiplex PCR reads through MiXCR, storing one row per CDR3 protein. The table has more than 600,000 distinct CDR3 sequences, around 17% seen once; the top ten hold under 8.5%. The specimen sequenced was blood. Every receptor here comes from a man younger than 35 with Graves' hyperthyroidism.

V gene TRBV7-2 combines with J gene TRBJ2-3; TRBD2 matches at 7 bases. Unmatched junction bases numbered 8, after V lost 5 bases and J lost 3 bases. In germline, CDR1 is SGHTA, CDR2 FQGNSA. The CDR3 loop spans 15 amino acids. CDR3 amino acids: CASSLDLGGTDTQYF. The CDR3 region has the DNA TGTGCCAGCAGCCTAGACTTGGGAGGGACAGATACGCAGTATTTT.

Many counts were recorded for this clonotype. The J gene is TRBJ2-7, the V gene TRBV20-1; TRBD1 might be the D (6 bases). V lost 8 bases and J lost 5, with 16 bases in between. The CDR3 has 12 residues. Germline V gives CDR1 DFQATT, CDR2 SNEGSKA (reference sequence). The CDR3 protein is CSFRGAANEQYF. CDR3 coding DNA: TGCAGTTTCAGGGGCGCAGCCAACGAGCAGTACTTC.